This T cell receptor (beta chain) is drawn from a study of T cells in Graves' hyperthyroidism and ophthalmopathy (dated by TCRdb to about 2019). Study-wide context: Peripheral blood samples were taken at the time of initial diagnosis, prior to any treatment. Whether ophthalmopathy could be predicted prospectively was tested in an independent validation cohort made up of approximately 19 hyperthyroidism patients plus 17 patients who later progressed to ophthalmopathy. The paper describes TCR Vbeta CDR3 sequencing of more than 120 peripheral blood samples, made up of about 40 ophthalmopathy patients, some 76 hyperthyroidism patients and 17 progressor patients. The approximately 100 discovery patients were divided at random into training and test sets in a 7:3 ratio. A discovery cohort of about a hundred patients, roughly 40 with Graves' ophthalmopathy and roughly 59 with stable Graves' hyperthyroidism, was used to find distinguishing TCR V-J signatures. Once sampling was done, hyperthyroidism patients were given methimazole at a starting dose of 30 mg daily, whereas ophthalmopathy patients were given high-dose intravenous methylprednisolone. The study also compared thyroid tissue and blood T-cell repertoires from about 6 Graves' hyperthyroidism patients. General study outcomes and caveats: In validation, the model predicted progression to ophthalmopathy a median of approximately 6.3 months before onset, with approximately 71% sensitivity and around 76% specificity. Sample size was not statistically predetermined, and blinding of investigators to group allocation was not performed. Most expanded thyroid clonotypes (frequency above 0.001) were also found in blood, which suggests that blood repertoires may mirror thyroid immune responses. Ophthalmopathy was separated from stable hyperthyroidism by a 13 V-J signature model, with around 90% sensitivity and approximately 81% specificity obtained in cross-validation and 80%/75% obtained in testing.

A patient counted as having stable Graves' hyperthyroidism if no progression to ophthalmopathy occurred over 18 months of follow-up. Hyperthyroidism patients were newly diagnosed, had a disease duration of under 2 months, and were aged 18 to 65 years. Any patient with an uncontrolled infection, another autoimmune disease, pregnancy or lactation was excluded. Diagnoses were established on the basis of clinical symptoms, serum thyroxine and TRAb, thyroid ultrasound, and orbital computed tomography. PBMCs were separated from about 10 ml of fresh peripheral blood using Ficoll-Paque density gradient centrifugation. Total RNA was extracted with Trizol reagent, and quality was checked on an Agilent 2100 Bioanalyzer. Taken from the germline V gene (reference sequence), the CDR1 and CDR2 loops are MNHNY and SVGAGI. Including cysteine and phenylalanine, the CDR3 has 15 amino acids. Only the CDR3 part of the read is kept: 45 bases, read in frame from the first base. V trim: 2 bases; J trim: 6 bases; unmatched bases: 7.

The TCR beta CDR3 regions were amplified from the RNA transcripts. The first round of RT-PCR for the TCR CDR3 was performed with the HTBI primer set and the Qiagen OneStep RT-PCR kit. Libraries were constructed in a second round of multiplex PCR, after which size selection and purification were carried out. The libraries were sequenced on an Illumina HiSeq2000 using paired-end 100 bp reads. In the original analysis: Raw data were processed with SOAPnuke, discarding reads with adapters, uncalled bases, mean Phred below 15, or no exact constant-primer or identifier match. COPE v1.2.5 was used to merge the high-quality paired reads, and each unique nucleotide sequence was defined as a clonotype. Clonotypes were aligned to IMGT TRBV, TRBD and TRBJ reference segments using MiTCR v1.1. The analysis included only V-J combinations with a frequency above 0.0001, which together covered more than 99% of the repertoires. The TCS score was defined as the ratio of F50 (clonal expansion) to E x V (chaos), calculated using BLOSUM62-based TCRdist between CDR3 peptides within each V-J. Welch's t-statistics and random forest reduced roughly 530 V-J features to roughly 13, which were used in a naive Bayes classifier (R e1071). TCRdb applied fastp at Q25 and MiXCR to the public reads, then kept only in-frame beta chains. Each record represents a unique CDR3 protein, reported with the most common genes and DNA among its rows. TCRdb assigned the V and J calls; the authors' analysis was not used. In all, the sample holds hundreds of thousands of distinct CDR3 sequences, and 25% of those were seen once. The top ten constitute 73% of the sample.

This clonotype was picked up a small number of times. What this receptor recognizes is not known. No per-base quality is available; no much larger clone lies one base away. This receptor was obtained from a man over 45 with Graves' hyperthyroidism. In this chain, TRBV6-6 is recombined with TRBJ2-1; 7 nucleotides in the junction match TRBD2. Sequencing used blood. DNA sequence: TGTGCCAGCAGTTACGGGCGGGAGTCCCCCAATGAGCAGTTCTTC. This codes for CASSYGRESPNEQFF.